Shown below are 18 T cell receptor beta chains from a single sample sequenced in a study of CD8+ T cells in alopecia areata. Once RNA had been extracted, it was reverse transcribed into cDNA to act as the sequencing template. The table came from immunoSEQ multiplex PCR; TCRdb's copy has only in-frame clones and leaves some out. This sample has 150,000 to 200,000 clones; 50% to 75% occur once, and the top ten carry approximately 16%. Treatment given: oral pan-JAK inhibitor, 5-10 mg twice daily. Sequenced material: CD4+ T cells sorted from blood, taken between weeks 55 and 65, from a patient treated with tofacitinib. These receptors originate from a human donor with alopecia areata.

J is TRBJ2-1 and V is TRBV5-6; TRBD2 agrees at 15 bases. This CDR3 comprises 16 residues. Germline-derived CDR1 and CDR2 are SGHDT and YYEEEE. Germline trimming cut 4 bases from V and 9 bases from J; bases unmatched to any gene: 8. CDR3 in DNA: TGTGCCAGCAGCCGGACTAGCGGGGGGGCCGTTCTTGAGCAGTTCTTC. Translation: CASSRTSGGAVLEQFF. Supplemented by reference TRBV5-6 and TRBJ2-1, the full variable domain reads DAGVTQSPTHLIKTRGQQVTLRCSPKSGHDTVSWYQQALGQGPQFIFQYYEEEERQRGNFPDRFSGHQFPNYSSELNVNALLLGDSALYLCASSRTSGGAVLEQFFGPGTRLTVL.

V gene TRBV5-4 combines with J gene TRBJ2-5; 8 nucleotides agree with TRBD2. The germline V gene encodes CDR1 SGHNT and CDR2 YYREEE (reference sequence). V was clipped by 4 bases and J by 0 bases; unmatched bases: 2. The CDR3 sequence is 14 residues long. In nucleotides, the CDR3 is TGTGCCAGCAGCGACGGGGGGGACCAAGAGACCCAGTACTTC. Translated, it gives CASSDGGDQETQYF.

The J gene is TRBJ2-1, the V gene TRBV9, with 8 bases aligning to TRBD2. The CDR3 runs to 15 residues. Germline CDR1 is SGDLS and CDR2 is YYNGEE. With V trimmed by 1 base and J by 3 bases, 3 bases remained unmatched. For the CDR3, the DNA is TGTGCCAGCAGCGTAAAACGGGGGGGCTACAATGAGCAGTTCTTC. Its protein product is CASSVKRGGYNEQFF.

CDR3 protein: CASGSTVGSGANVLTF. DNA of the CDR3: TGTGCTAGTGGTTCGACGGTAGGCTCTGGGGCCAACGTCCTGACTTTC. V usage is TRBV12-5 and J usage is TRBJ2-6; no clear D gene. Germline CDR1 and CDR2: LGHNT and FRNRAP. This CDR3 spans 16 amino acids. V gave up 4 bases and J gave up 0 bases, with 10 bases separating them. Looking up the rest from reference TRBV12-5 and TRBJ2-6 gives the full variable domain: DARVTQTPRHKVTEMGQEVTMRCQPILGHNTVFWYRQTMMQGLELLAYFRNRAPLDDSGMPKDRFSAEMPDATLATLKIQPSEPRDSAVYFCASGSTVGSGANVLTFGAGSRLTVL.

The chain carries TRBV7-6 and TRBJ2-7, with D perhaps TRBD1 or TRBD2 (5 bases each). The germline V gene has CDR1 SGHVS and CDR2 FNYEAQ. This CDR3 region has 14 residues. V dropped 3 bases and J dropped 0 bases, with 9 bases sitting between them. The CDR3 loop is CASSLGRNSYEQYF. The CDR3 DNA reads TGTGCCAGCAGCTTGGGACGCAACTCCTACGAGCAGTACTTC. The full variable domain, completed using reference TRBV7-6 and TRBJ2-7, is GAGVSQSPRYKVTKRGQDVALRCDPISGHVSLYWYRQALGQGPEFLTYFNYEAQQDKSGLPNDRFSAERPEGSISTLTIQRTEQRDSAMYRCASSLGRNSYEQYFGPGTRLTVT.

This chain uses TRBV7-9 with TRBJ1-4; no firm D call. V lost 5 bases, J lost 8 bases, and 9 bases lay in between. Germline CDR1 SEHNR, CDR2 FQNEAQ (reference sequence). The CDR3 loop spans 12 amino acids. DNA of the CDR3: TGTGCCAGCAGCCACCGAGAGGAAAAACTGTTTTTT. Residues: CASSHREEKLFF.

The V gene is TRBV4-1, the J gene TRBJ1-5, with D uncertain. CDR1 and CDR2 from the germline V gene are MGHRA and YSYEKL. The CDR3 runs 14 residues. V was clipped by 2 bases and J by 7 bases, with 12 bases between them. The CDR3 region has the DNA TGCGCCAGCAGCCAATCTGGTGGGGAACAGCCCCAGCATTTT. Protein sequence: CASSQSGGEQPQHF.

The chain carries TRBV18 and TRBJ2-4; TRBD1 agrees at 9 bases. Per the germline V gene, CDR1 is KGHSH and CDR2 is LQKENI. This CDR3 region has 12 residues. J lost 16 bases, V lost 3 bases, and 7 bases had no gene match. The CDR3 sequence is CASSPTGTGQYF. CDR3 nucleotides: TGTGCCAGCTCACCCACCGGGACAGGGCAATACTTC.

This clone appeared a few times. The chain links TRBV29-1 to TRBJ1-1, with D perhaps matching TRBD1 (5 bases). The V end lost 7 bases, the J end lost 0 bases, and 9 bases lay between the germline ends. Germline V gene data show CDR1 as SQVTM and CDR2 as ANQGSEA. The CDR3 covers 12 residues. The CDR3 loop reads CSGRALNTEAFF. In DNA, the CDR3 is TGCAGCGGCAGGGCCTTGAACACTGAAGCTTTCTTT.

The genes are TRBV5-1 and TRBJ2-5, with D possibly being TRBD1 (5 bases). The DNA end is a closer match to TRBJ2-7, so the J assignment may be wrong. This CDR3 region has 17 residues. Germline V gene data show CDR1 as SGHRS and CDR2 as YFSETQ. The CDR3 coding sequence is TGCGCCAGCAGCTTCGGGCAGGGTAACCCATCCAGTTCCGAGCAGTACTTC. This translates into CASSFGQGNPSSSEQYF.

This clone was detected only once. The CDR3 DNA reads as TGTGCCTGGAAAGCCAATGAGCAGTTCTTC. This gives the protein CAWKANEQFF. V gene TRBV30 combines with J gene TRBJ2-1, with D hard to call. CDR3 length equals 10 residues. Trimming left V 4 bases short and J 6 bases short, with 4 bases between. The germline V gene encodes CDR1 GTSNPN and CDR2 SVGIG (reference sequence). The variable domain in full, completed from reference TRBV30 and TRBJ2-1, reads SQTIHQWPATLVQPVGSPLSLECTVEGTSNPNLYWYRQAAGRGLQLLFYSVGIGQISSEVPQNLSASRPQDRQFILSSKKLLLSDSGFYLCAWKANEQFFGPGTRLTVL.

This clone was observed a handful of times. J is TRBJ2-3 and V is TRBV6-1, with D maybe TRBD2 (6 bases). Germline loops: CDR1 MNHNS, CDR2 SASEGT. This CDR3 contains 17 residues. Trimming shortened V by 4 bases and J by 0 bases, and 17 bases separated the two germline ends. The CDR3 nucleotides are TGTGCCAGCAGTGTCCCGGGACTTGGAACTAGCACAGATACGCAGTATTTT. Translating gives CASSVPGLGTSTDTQYF.

This clone appeared a single time. The chain carries TRBV4-1 and TRBJ2-6; D gene ambiguous. The germline V gene encodes CDR1 MGHRA and CDR2 YSYEKL. The CDR3 contains 14 residues. V dropped 5 bases and J dropped 1 base, with 6 bases sitting between them. The CDR3 coding sequence is TGCGCCAGCAGCGCCCGGTCTGGGGCCAACGTCCTGACTTTC. It is translated as CASSARSGANVLTF.

This clone was seen only a few times. The chain couples TRBV29-1 to TRBJ2-5, with D perhaps assigned TRBD1 or TRBD2 (5 bases each). The ends were cut back, 6 bases at V and 4 bases at J, with 9 bases in the middle. This CDR3 is built from 11 residues. CDR1 and CDR2 from the germline V gene are SQVTM and ANQGSEA. The CDR3 DNA follows: TGCAGCGTGCGTGGGGGAGAGACCCAGTACTTC. Encoded protein: CSVRGGETQYF.

V and J are TRBV30 and TRBJ1-2; no clear D. V was trimmed by 2 bases and J by 5 bases, leaving 6 bases between them. CDR1 and CDR2 from the germline V gene are GTSNPN and SVGIG (reference sequence). This CDR3 has 11 amino acids. The CDR3 here is CAWSSLYGYTF. In nucleotides, the CDR3 is TGTGCCTGGAGTTCATTATATGGCTACACCTTC.

The chain joins TRBV27 to TRBJ1-1, with D possibly matching TRBD1 (6 bases). The germline gives CDR1 MNHEY, CDR2 SMNVEV (reference sequence). V gave up 4 bases and J gave up 1 base, with 13 bases separating them. This CDR3 spans 15 amino acids. CDR3 protein: CASSYLPGANTEAFF. The CDR3 coding sequence is TGTGCCAGCAGTTATTTACCAGGGGCGAACACTGAAGCTTTCTTT.

The chain joins TRBV30 to TRBJ1-5; tentatively, D is TRBD1 (6 bases). The CDR3 length is 17 residues. V was cut by 1 base and J by 5 bases, with 21 bases left in between. Germline CDR1 is GTSNPN and CDR2 is SVGIG (reference sequence). The CDR3 nucleotides are TGTGCCTGGAGTGCCGGTTTGGGGGCAGGGAGCGATCAGCCCCAGCATTTT. Encoded protein: CAWSAGLGAGSDQPQHF.

J is TRBJ2-5 and V is TRBV19, with D unresolved. Deletions cut 4 bases from V and 3 bases from J, with 9 bases between. The CDR3 has 13 amino acids. Per the germline V gene, CDR1 is LNHDA and CDR2 is SQIVND (reference sequence). CDR3 nucleotides: TGTGCCAGTAGTAGACTCGTCGAAGAGACCCAGTACTTC. Its protein product is CASSRLVEETQYF.